These 13 T cell receptor beta chains share one sample of origin, sequenced in a study of cytomegalovirus exposure and HLA in healthy donors. The PCR ran on 60 Vbeta and 13 Jbeta primers. Some clones are missing from TCRdb's copy, which holds only in-frame ones; the method was immunoSEQ multiplex PCR. The sample gives fewer than 200,000 clones, over 75% of which show up once; more than 0.45% is in the top ten. The sequencing sample was made of PBMCs. These receptors all stem from a woman aged 50 to 60 in good health and CMV-seronegative.

V and J are TRBV27 and TRBJ2-7, with a possible D match to TRBD1 (6 bases). Germline CDR1 MNHEY, CDR2 SMNVEV (reference sequence). CDR3 size: 12 residues. Trimming cost V 10 bases and J 5 bases, with 15 bases left between them. CDR3 DNA: TGTGCCATCCGGACAGCAACTGACGAGCAGTACTTC. Protein: CAIRTATDEQYF.

The V call is TRBV14, the J call TRBJ2-5; 8 nucleotides line up with TRBD2. This CDR3 spans 19 amino acids. The J segment lost 7 bases and the V segment lost 4 bases, leaving 23 bases of the junction unmatched. Germline assignment: CDR1 SGHDN and CDR2 FVKESK. CDR3 sequence: CASSPRRGTSSSSRGTQYF. The CDR3 nucleotides read TGTGCCAGCAGCCCCAGAAGGGGGACTAGTTCGTCTAGCCGAGGGACCCAGTACTTC.

The chain couples TRBV13 to TRBJ2-1; TRBD1 matches at 9 bases. This CDR3 contains 15 residues. Germline CDR1 reads PRHDT; CDR2 reads FYEKMQ (reference sequence). After removal of 2 bases from V and 6 bases from J, the junction contained 5 bases not matched to a gene. CDR3 bases: TGTGCCAGCAGCTTAACAGGGGGCGCTTTCAATGAGCAGTTCTTC. Translated: CASSLTGGAFNEQFF.

As DNA, the CDR3 is TGTGCCAGCAGCGAACAGACAGGGTATGAAAAACTGTTTTTT. This encodes CASSEQTGYEKLFF. This chain uses TRBV5-4 with TRBJ1-4, with 7 bases lining up with TRBD1. Germline V gene sequence: CDR1 SGHNT, CDR2 YYREEE (reference sequence). With V trimmed by 4 bases and J by 6 bases, 6 bases remained unmatched. The CDR3 runs to 14 residues.

V and J are TRBV18 and TRBJ2-6; 9 bases agree with TRBD1. Germline loops: CDR1 KGHSH, CDR2 LQKENI. Trimming cost V 2 bases and J 0 bases; bases outside gene matches: 2. The CDR3 totals 17 residues. This chain's CDR3 is CASSPGTGHSGANVLTF. In DNA form, the CDR3 reads TGTGCCAGCTCACCAGGGACAGGGCACTCTGGGGCCAACGTCCTGACTTTC. The full variable domain, in which reference TRBV18 and TRBJ2-6 provide the parts outside the CDR3, is NAGVMQNPRHLVRRRGQEARLRCSPMKGHSHVYWYRQLPEEGLKFMVYLQKENIIDESGMPKERFSAEFPKEGPSILRIQQVVRGDSAAYFCASSPGTGHSGANVLTFGAGSRLTVL.

V and J are TRBV18 and TRBJ1-4; no clear D. The germline V gene has CDR1 KGHSH and CDR2 LQKENI. Deletions cut 2 bases from V and 15 bases from J, with 16 bases between. CDR3 length: 13 residues. CDR3 sequence (DNA): TGTGCCAGCTCACCAATCGGCGAGACTCCCTTGTTTTTT. Translating gives CASSPIGETPLFF. The full variable domain, rest sourced from reference TRBV18 and TRBJ1-4, is NAGVMQNPRHLVRRRGQEARLRCSPMKGHSHVYWYRQLPEEGLKFMVYLQKENIIDESGMPKERFSAEFPKEGPSILRIQQVVRGDSAAYFCASSPIGETPLFFGSGTQLSVL.

This chain connects TRBV28 to TRBJ2-5; 10 bases line up with TRBD2. Germline V CDR1 and CDR2: MDHEN, SYDVKM. After removal of 4 bases from V and 5 bases from J, the junction contained 4 bases not matched to a gene. This CDR3 spans 14 amino acids. The CDR3 region is CASSSTSGAETQYF. The CDR3 nucleotides read TGTGCCAGCAGTTCAACTAGCGGGGCTGAGACCCAGTACTTC.

This chain links TRBV19 with TRBJ2-3, with D possibly TRBD1 on 5 matching bases. Trimming removed 5 bases at V and 3 bases at J, with 18 bases between. This CDR3 has 16 amino acids. CDR1 LNHDA and CDR2 SQIVND come from the germline V gene (reference sequence). In nucleotides, the CDR3 is TGTGCCAGTAGTCCGAGACAGAGCAGTCGGACAGATACGCAGTATTTT. Residues: CASSPRQSSRTDTQYF.

The chain has TRBV7-6 and TRBJ1-2; D is uncertain. The CDR3 is 14 residues long. Germline lookup yields CDR1 SGHVS and CDR2 FNYEAQ. Trimming cost V 5 bases and J 2 bases, with 12 bases left between them. CDR3 loop: CASSPRTGNYGYTF. CDR3 DNA sequence: TGTGCCAGCAGCCCCCGAACGGGGAACTATGGCTACACCTTC. The full variable domain, with the rest looked up from reference TRBV7-6 and TRBJ1-2, is GAGVSQSPRYKVTKRGQDVALRCDPISGHVSLYWYRQALGQGPEFLTYFNYEAQQDKSGLPNDRFSAERPEGSISTLTIQRTEQRDSAMYRCASSPRTGNYGYTFGSGTRLTVV.

The chain is built from TRBV5-1 and TRBJ2-5, with a weak D call TRBD1 (5 bases). The CDR3 extends over 13 amino acids. The V gene lost 4 bases and the J gene lost 5 bases, with 12 bases spanning the gap. Germline V gene sequence: CDR1 SGHRS, CDR2 YFSETQ. The CDR3 protein is CASSTQGRETQYF. The CDR3 nucleotides are TGCGCCAGCAGCACGCAGGGTAGGGAGACCCAGTACTTC.

This clone is medium-sized (0.01 to 0.1%). V usage is TRBV4-1 and J usage is TRBJ2-7, with TRBD2 matching 12 bases. The CDR3 length is 15 residues. Trimming at V came to 4 bases and at J to 4 bases, leaving 5 bases not matched to a gene. Germline assignment: CDR1 MGHRA and CDR2 YSYEKL. CDR3 region: CASSPGLAGPYEQYF. DNA for the CDR3: TGCGCCAGCAGCCCCGGACTAGCGGGACCATACGAGCAGTACTTC.

The chain is built from TRBV4-2 and TRBJ2-6; D unclear. This CDR3 has 15 amino acids. The germline CDR1 and CDR2 sequences are LGHNA and YNFKEQ. Trimming pared 3 bases from V and 0 bases from J, leaving 6 bases between. The CDR3: CASSHPSSGANVLTF. CDR3 nucleotides: TGTGCCAGCAGCCATCCTAGCTCTGGGGCCAACGTCCTGACTTTC.

This rearrangement joins TRBV11-2 to TRBJ2-6; D perhaps matches TRBD1 (5 bases). The CDR3 is made up of 15 amino acids. The V gene lost 7 bases and the J gene lost 5 bases, with 15 bases spanning the gap. Germline V gene lookup returns CDR1 SGHAT and CDR2 FQNNGV. The CDR3 DNA sequence: TGTGCCAGCACAGGGATCTCCCCTCGGGCCAACGTCCTGACTTTC. Its translation is CASTGISPRANVLTF.